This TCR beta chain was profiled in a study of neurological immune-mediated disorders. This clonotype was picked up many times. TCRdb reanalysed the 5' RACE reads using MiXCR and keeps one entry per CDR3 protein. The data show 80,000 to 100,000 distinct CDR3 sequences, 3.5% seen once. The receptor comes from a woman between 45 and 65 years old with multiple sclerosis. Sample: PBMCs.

Here the CDR3 reads CASSPLGSTDTQYF. In DNA, the CDR3 is TGTGCCAGCAGTCCCTTAGGAAGCACAGATACGCAGTATTTT. J is TRBJ2-3 and V is TRBV27; D is undetermined. Germline V gene lookup returns CDR1 MNHEY and CDR2 SMNVEV (reference sequence). V was pared by 5 bases and J by 0 bases, with 9 bases between. The CDR3 contains 14 residues.